The clone carrying this TCR beta chain has a handful of counts. This sample stems from a study of naive and memory T cell subsets. An equimolar mix of two oligonucleotides served as the beta constant-region primer for TRBC1 and TRBC2. Each CDR3 protein gets one entry after TCRdb re-called the UMI-ligation and nested PCR reads with MiXCR. This table holds 140,000 to 150,000 distinct CDR3 sequences, 15% to 20% found once. Per germline, CDR1 SGHTA and CDR2 FQGNSA. This CDR3 comprises 17 residues. Trimming cost V 4 bases and J 2 bases; bases outside gene matches: 8. Sequencing was done on a sample of naive CD4+ T cells from blood. The chain uses TRBV7-2 and TRBJ2-1, with TRBD2 matching over 10 bases. The receptor comes from a human donor in good health. Here the CDR3 reads CASSSHVAGGPYNEQFF. CDR3 nucleotides: TGTGCCAGCAGCTCCCATGTAGCGGGAGGACCCTACAATGAGCAGTTCTTC.